What follows are 4 T cell receptor beta chains derived from one specimen sequenced in a study of TET2 disruption in CD19-targeted CAR T cells. The assay was immunoSEQ multiplex PCR, and TCRdb's table has in-frame clones only and misses some. This sample's table has 25,000 or so clones. Treatment in this sample: autologous CTL019 cells: CD19 CAR with 4-1BB and CD3 zeta domains. No cognate antigen is known for these TCRs. The sample was CD8- CAR+ T cells sorted from cultured blood T cells, taken for CD19 CAR T cell therapy. Subset described: CD8-negative CAR-positive T cells from the infusion product. All receptors derive from a man aged 65 to 85 with chronic lymphocytic leukemia.

A word on this clone: One junction end disagrees with the germline gene, perhaps due to a read error. The read ends 3 residues early relative to the CDR3; the germline J gene fills the gap. The chain employs TRBV12-3 or TRBV12-4 and TRBJ2-3; tentative D call: TRBD2 (5 bases). The CDR3 contains 11 residues. The part of the CDR3 DNA that was read is TGTGCCGGCAGCCCGGACTATACG. Protein sequence: CAGSPDYT. The full CDR3 reads CAGSPDYTQYF.

Notes on this clone: Sequencing ends 3 residues short of the CDR3 end; the germline J gene provides the rest. The genes are TRBV11-2 and TRBJ2-3; D possibly corresponds to TRBD1 (5 bases). Trimming pared 1 base from V and 2 bases from J, leaving 10 bases between. CDR3 length: 15 amino acids. Germline values: CDR1 SGHAT, CDR2 FQNNGV. The CDR3 sequence: CASSLGQGPTDTQYF. The part of the CDR3 DNA that was read is TGTGCCAGCAGCTTAGGGCAGGGCCCCACAGATACG.

Turning to this clone: The CDR3 end is not reached by the read, which stops 3 residues before it; the germline J gene fills it in. The chain has TRBV4-2 and TRBJ2-7; TRBD2 might be the D (6 bases). V lost 1 base and J lost 3, with 13 bases in between. This CDR3 region has 15 residues. Germline loops: CDR1 LGHNA, CDR2 YNFKEQ. CDR3: CASSQVISGVYEQYF. Partial CDR3 DNA: TGTGCCAGCAGCCAAGTAATTAGCGGAGTCTACGAG.

Notes on this clone: At one end the junction does not follow the germline gene, possibly because of a read error. The read terminates 3 residues ahead of where the CDR3 ends, so the germline J gene completes it. The chain is built from TRBV4-2 and TRBJ1-1, with TRBD1 as a possible D gene (6 bases). The CDR3 sequence is 15 residues long. The germline CDR1 and CDR2 sequences are LGHNA and YNFKEQ. The CDR3 loop is CASSQQLRDTSEAFF. The sequenced part of the CDR3 DNA is TGCGCCAGCAGCCAGCAATTACGGGACACCTCTGAA.